Listed below are T cell receptor beta chains from one sample, sequenced in a study of OX40 agonist ivuxolimab in advanced cancers. Only in-frame clones appear in the TCRdb table, and some are missing; sequencing was by immunoSEQ multiplex PCR. The sample carries 90,000 to 150,000 clones, 80% to 90% recorded once. The input for sequencing was CD4+ or CD8+ T cells sorted from blood, taken in a trial of the OX40 agonist ivuxolimab. These receptor sequences come from an adult with an advanced solid tumor such as melanoma, head and neck, liver or kidney cancer. Both conserved end residues are part of each CDR3. D genes are given only for firm matches. Only part of the rows carry a size: once, few, many, or a class if the clone is expanded.

J gene,V gene,D gene,clone size,CDR3 protein,CDR3 DNA
TRBJ2-7,TRBV30,TRBD1,.,CAWSLLQGASEQYF,TGTGCCTGGAGCCTGCTACAGGGGGCGAGCGAGCAGTACTTC
TRBJ2-2,TRBV10-3,.,once,CAIREGAGGELFF,TGTGCCATCAGGGAGGGCGCGGGCGGGGAGCTGTTTTTT
TRBJ2-7,TRBV6-5,.,.,CASRMGSWDEQYF,TGTGCCAGCCGGATGGGCTCCTGGGACGAGCAGTACTTC
TRBJ1-4,TRBV7-2,.,.,CASSSRALTTNEKLFF,TGTGCCAGCAGCTCTCGGGCCCTAACAACTAATGAAAAACTGTTTTTT
TRBJ1-2,TRBV9,.,.,CASSAVTYGYTF,TGTGCCAGCAGCGCCGTGACCTATGGCTACACCTTC
TRBJ2-7,TRBV30,TRBD1,.,CAWNTPDRGPYEQYF,TGTGCCTGGAACACCCCGGACAGGGGGCCCTACGAGCAGTACTTC
TRBJ2-3,TRBV5-6,.,.,CASSPISQGTDTQYF,TGTGCCAGCAGCCCGATCAGCCAGGGGACAGATACGCAGTATTTT
TRBJ2-7,TRBV29-1,.,.,CSVEDPGTPLLF,TGCAGCGTAGAAGATCCCGGGACCCCTCTCTTATTC
TRBJ2-7,TRBV7-2,TRBD1,.,CASSSGGTGGMKQYF,TGTGCCAGCAGCTCTGGGGGGACAGGGGGAATGAAGCAGTACTTC
TRBJ2-1,TRBV25-1,.,.,CASSAHLKYNEQFF,TGTGCCAGCAGTGCACACCTCAAATACAATGAGCAGTTCTTC
TRBJ2-1,TRBV27,TRBD2,.,CASRGLAGAGYNEQFF,TGTGCCAGCAGAGGACTAGCGGGTGCCGGGTACAATGAGCAGTTCTTC
TRBJ2-3,TRBV14,.,.,CASSQFDSRLDTDTQYF,TGTGCCAGCAGCCAATTCGACAGCCGCCTGGACACAGATACGCAGTATTTT
TRBJ1-1,TRBV29-1,.,.,CSVVPPLEAFF,TGCAGCGTTGTCCCCCCCCTTGAAGCTTTCTTT
TRBJ1-6,TRBV10-2,.,.,CASSESRQGRGSPLHF,TGCGCCAGCAGTGAGTCGAGGCAGGGAAGAGGGTCACCCCTCCACTTT
TRBJ2-6,TRBV10-3,.,.,CAISDRDMAGANVLTF,TGTGCCATCAGTGACAGGGACATGGCTGGGGCCAACGTCCTGACTTTC
TRBJ2-7,TRBV7-9,.,.,CASSLNYEQYF,TGTGCCAGCAGTCTCAATTACGAGCAGTACTTC
TRBJ1-2,TRBV13,.,.,CASSRSGLYGYTF,TGTGCCAGCAGCCGCAGCGGACTCTATGGCTACACCTTC
TRBJ1-2,TRBV6-5,.,.,CASSYSTALGHTF,TGTGCCAGCAGTTACTCGACGGCCTTAGGACACACCTTC
TRBJ2-5,TRBV9,TRBD2,.,CASSVAASGLQETQYF,TGTGCCAGCAGCGTAGCGGCTAGCGGTTTACAAGAGACCCAGTACTTC
TRBJ1-1,TRBV5-4,.,.,CASSLAWGGTEAFF,TGTGCCAGCAGCTTGGCTTGGGGGGGCACTGAAGCTTTCTTT
TRBJ1-1,TRBV7-2,.,.,CASSRDRTNTEAFF,TGTGCCAGCAGCCGCGACAGGACGAACACTGAAGCTTTCTTT
TRBJ1-5,TRBV14,.,.,CASSQQGMGQPQHF,TGTGCCAGCAGCCAACAGGGTATGGGACAGCCCCAGCATTTT
TRBJ2-2,TRBV5-4,TRBD1,.,CASSLDLQGAGTGELFF,TGTGCCAGCAGCTTGGACCTACAGGGGGCCGGCACCGGGGAGCTGTTTTTT
TRBJ2-7,TRBV27,.,.,CASSLLVRGPPREQYF,TGTGCCAGCAGTTTATTGGTTCGGGGGCCCCCCCGCGAGCAGTACTTC
TRBJ2-2,TRBV30,.,.,CAWGAGPANTGELFF,TGTGCCTGGGGGGCGGGACCGGCGAACACCGGGGAGCTGTTTTTT
TRBJ1-1,TRBV6-5,.,.,CASSYSQIMNTEAFF,TGTGCCAGCAGTTATTCGCAGATCATGAACACTGAAGCTTTCTTT
TRBJ2-3,TRBV7-8,.,.,CASSISRGNTQYF,TGTGCCAGCAGCATCTCTAGGGGGAATACGCAGTATTTT
TRBJ2-1,TRBV11-2,TRBD2,.,CASGGEAGTGYNEQFF,TGTGCCAGCGGGGGGGAAGCCGGGACTGGCTACAATGAGCAGTTCTTC
TRBJ2-5,TRBV7-2,.,few,CASSRFPRGAQETQYF,TGTGCCAGCAGCCGTTTCCCGCGGGGAGCTCAAGAGACCCAGTACTTC
TRBJ2-7,TRBV18,.,.,CASSGRGAYEQYF,TGTGCCAGCTCGGGCAGGGGTGCCTACGAGCAGTACTTC
TRBJ1-1,TRBV6-1,.,.,CASSDFQGRPVEAFF,TGTGCCAGCAGTGATTTTCAGGGGAGACCAGTTGAAGCTTTCTTT
TRBJ1-1,TRBV28,TRBD1,.,CASSPPQGAQGTEAFF,TGTGCCAGCAGCCCCCCCCAGGGGGCTCAGGGGACTGAAGCTTTCTTT
TRBJ1-2,TRBV28,.,.,CASSSLRVERLDPNYGYTF,TGTGCCAGCAGTTCTCTCAGGGTAGAGAGGCTCGACCCTAACTATGGCTACACCTTC
TRBJ1-2,TRBV20-1,.,.,CSGSPGYTF,TGCAGCGGGAGCCCGGGCTACACCTTC
TRBJ2-2,TRBV7-9,.,.,CASSISRSANTGELFF,TGTGCCAGCAGTATTTCACGCTCCGCGAACACCGGGGAGCTGTTTTTT
TRBJ2-4,TRBV6-1,.,.,CASSEAKGRNIQYF,TGTGCCAGCAGTGAAGCGAAAGGGAGAAACATTCAGTACTTC
TRBJ2-1,TRBV7-2,TRBD1,.,CASSLGTGENEQFF,TGTGCCAGCAGCTTAGGGACAGGGGAGAATGAGCAGTTCTTC
TRBJ2-2,TRBV6-6,.,.,CASSPGRVPGELFF,TGTGCCAGCAGTCCCGGCAGGGTCCCCGGGGAGCTGTTTTTT
TRBJ2-1,TRBV19,.,.,CASKGGYNEQFF,TGTGCCAGTAAAGGAGGATACAATGAGCAGTTCTTC
TRBJ2-3,TRBV9,.,.,CASSPPGRGLAADTQYF,TGTGCCAGCAGCCCACCAGGGAGGGGGCTAGCGGCAGATACGCAGTATTTT
TRBJ2-1,TRBV10-1,.,.,CASSLRGSAYNEQFF,TGCGCCAGCAGTCTACGGGGGTCAGCCTACAATGAGCAGTTCTTC
TRBJ2-6,TRBV5-6,TRBD2,.,CASSREVNVLTF,TGTGCCAGCAGCCGGGAGGTCAACGTCCTGACTTTC
TRBJ1-2,TRBV15,.,.,CATSRARTGGYGYTF,TGTGCCACCAGCAGAGCGAGGACGGGGGGCTATGGCTACACCTTC
TRBJ1-1,TRBV7-2,.,.,CASSLGLRGTEAFF,TGTGCCAGCAGCTTAGGGTTGCGAGGCACTGAAGCTTTCTTT
TRBJ2-3,TRBV7-3,TRBD2,.,CASSSSGGAQYF,TGTGCCAGCAGCTCTAGCGGGGGGGCGCAGTATTTT
TRBJ2-1,TRBV2,TRBD2,.,CASSERQRTSGGLYNEQFF,TGTGCCAGCAGTGAAAGGCAGAGAACTAGCGGGGGACTTTACAATGAGCAGTTCTTC